The rows below give T cell receptor beta chains drawn from one sample of a study of Ad26.COV2.S vaccination and SARS-CoV-2 variants. This table comes from immunoSEQ multiplex PCR, and its TCRdb copy is limited to in-frame clones, with some not included. The sample includes approximately 300,000 clones, about 86% of them seen just once. Sequencing was performed on peripheral blood, taken in a trial of Ad26.COV2.S vaccine versus placebo. These receptors were obtained from a person aged 18 to 65 who received the Ad26.COV2.S COVID-19 vaccine or a placebo. The CDR3 runs from the conserved cysteine through the conserved F or W. A D gene is named only where the DNA matches it firmly. Size tells how often a clone was seen (once, few, many) or the class of an expanded clone, and some rows leave it out.

D gene,V gene,clone size,J gene,CDR3 DNA,CDR3 protein
.,TRBV11-2,once,TRBJ1-1,TGTGCCAGCAGCTTTGGGGGGCGCTACACTGAAGCTTTCTTT,CASSFGGRYTEAFF
TRBD1,TRBV19,.,TRBJ1-1,TGTGCCAGTAGTTTGGTGGGACAGATTCCTGAAGCTTTCTTT,CASSLVGQIPEAFF
.,TRBV15,.,TRBJ1-3,TGTGCCACCAGCAGCCTCCTGCCCCCTTTCTCTGGAAACACCATATATTTT,CATSSLLPPFSGNTIYF
.,TRBV27,.,TRBJ2-7,TGTGCCAGCAAAAGAGAACCCGGAGGGGGCCACGAGCAGTACTTC,CASKREPGGGHEQYF
.,TRBV7-3,.,TRBJ1-2,TGTGCCAGCAGCCAAGGAAAACCGAAAGGGTATGGCTACACCTTC,CASSQGKPKGYGYTF
TRBD2,TRBV2,.,TRBJ2-7,TGTGCCAGCAGTGGCAGACTAGCCCGAAGCTACGAGCAGTACTTC,CASSGRLARSYEQYF
.,TRBV24-1,.,TRBJ2-3,TGTGCCACCAGTGACCCGGCCAAGCCAGATACGCAGTATTTT,CATSDPAKPDTQYF
TRBD1,TRBV7-9,.,TRBJ2-6,TGTGCCAGCAGCTTCGGGACAGTCAGTAAACTCTCTGGGGCCAACGTCCTGACTTTC,CASSFGTVSKLSGANVLTF
TRBD1,TRBV15,.,TRBJ2-5,TGTGCCACCAGCAGGGGACAGGGAGGGGAGACCCAGTACTTC,CATSRGQGGETQYF
TRBD1,TRBV27,.,TRBJ1-6,TGTGCCAGCACCCTGACAGGGGTCTATAATTCACCCCTCCACTTT,CASTLTGVYNSPLHF
TRBD1,TRBV7-9,.,TRBJ1-2,TGTGCCAGCAGCTTAGCGTCGGGACAGGGGGAAAGGAACTATGGCTACACCTTC,CASSLASGQGERNYGYTF
.,TRBV3-1/TRBV3-2,few,TRBJ1-2,TGTGCCAGCAGCCAAGCTCTGAACTATGGCTACACCTTC,CASSQALNYGYTF
.,TRBV2,.,TRBJ1-5,TGTGCCAGCAGCAAAGAGAGTCAGCCCCAGCATTTT,CASSKESQPQHF
.,TRBV19,.,TRBJ2-3,TGTGCCAGTTCACGACAAGACACAGATACGCAGTATTTT,CASSRQDTDTQYF
TRBD2,TRBV24-1,.,TRBJ2-2,TGTGCCACCAGTGATAAGCGGACTAGCGGAGCGAACACCGGGGAGCTGTTTTTT,CATSDKRTSGANTGELFF
TRBD1,TRBV7-2,.,TRBJ1-2,TGTGCCAGCAGCCGCTGGGACAGGGCTGGCTACACCTTC,CASSRWDRAGYTF
TRBD1,TRBV5-4,.,TRBJ1-2,TGTGCCAGCAGCCAAGAATACCAGGGGGCGGGAGGCTACACCTTC,CASSQEYQGAGGYTF
.,TRBV3-1/TRBV3-2,.,TRBJ1-2,TGTGCCAGCAGCCCTAGAGGCTATGGCTACACCTTC,CASSPRGYGYTF
TRBD2,TRBV2,.,TRBJ2-7,TGTGCCAGCAGTACTAGCTCGGGGGGGCCCTACGAGCAGTACTTC,CASSTSSGGPYEQYF
.,TRBV12-3/TRBV12-4,.,TRBJ1-5,TGTGCCAGCAGTTTAGCGCCTCAGCCCCAGCATTTT,CASSLAPQPQHF
TRBD1,TRBV5-1,.,TRBJ1-6,TGCGCCAGCAGCCCAAGAAACAGGGGTTCCTATAATTCACCCCTCCACTTT,CASSPRNRGSYNSPLHF
TRBD1,TRBV18,.,TRBJ1-1,TGTGCCAGCTCACCAGGACAGGCCTCGGGCACTGAAGCTTTCTTT,CASSPGQASGTEAFF
.,TRBV5-1,.,TRBJ2-7,TGCGCCAGCAGCTTGGTGCCGGGGTCCTACGAGCAGTACTTC,CASSLVPGSYEQYF
TRBD1,TRBV7-8,.,TRBJ1-6,TGTGCCAGTAGGCATTCAACAGGGGGCAATCCGGGGAATTCACCCCTCCACTTT,CASRHSTGGNPGNSPLHF
TRBD1,TRBV6-1,.,TRBJ1-5,TGTGCCAGCAGTGACAGACAGGGGCCTGGAAGCAATCAGCCCCAGCATTTT,CASSDRQGPGSNQPQHF
.,TRBV5-5,.,TRBJ2-3,TGTGCCAGCAGCTTGCCCCGCACTTCCGCAGATACGCAGTATTTT,CASSLPRTSADTQYF
TRBD1,TRBV6-2/TRBV6-3,.,TRBJ2-1,TGTGCCAGCAGTTACACCCCATTCTCCGGGACAGGGGGGAAATACAATGAGCAGTTCTTC,CASSYTPFSGTGGKYNEQFF
.,TRBV7-9,.,TRBJ1-2,TGTGCCAGCAGCCGCGGGGCACCCAAAGCGAGTTATGGCTACACCTTC,CASSRGAPKASYGYTF
TRBD2,TRBV4-2,.,TRBJ2-2,TGTGCCAGCAGCCCCCGGACTAGGACTCGAGCAGCGAACACCGGGGAGCTGTTTTTT,CASSPRTRTRAANTGELFF
TRBD1,TRBV6-5,.,TRBJ1-1,TGTGCCAGCCAGACAGGGTTGAACACTGAAGCTTTCTTT,CASQTGLNTEAFF
TRBD2,TRBV7-9,once,TRBJ2-5,TGTGCCAGCAGCTCTTGGACTAGCTTAGGAAAAGAGACCCAGTACTTC,CASSSWTSLGKETQYF
TRBD1,TRBV2,.,TRBJ1-1,TGTGCCAGCAGTGTACAGGGGACGGGCACTGAAGCTTTCTTT,CASSVQGTGTEAFF
.,TRBV5-1,.,TRBJ2-5,TGCGCCAGCAGCCCTATCAGGTTCGGTCGAGAGACCCAGTACTTC,CASSPIRFGRETQYF
.,TRBV3-1/TRBV3-2,.,TRBJ1-2,TGTGCCAGCAGCCAGTTAGGCGGGAGTACTCTTAACTATGGCTACACCTTC,CASSQLGGSTLNYGYTF
TRBD1,TRBV9,.,TRBJ1-1,TGTGCCAGCAGCTCGAGGGGGCAACGGAACACTGAAGCTTTCTTT,CASSSRGQRNTEAFF
TRBD1,TRBV5-1,once,TRBJ1-4,TGCGCCAGCAGCTTCTCGGCGACAGGGGAAGGAGAAAAACTGTTTTTT,CASSFSATGEGEKLFF
.,TRBV21-1,once,TRBJ2-2,TGTGCCAGCAACCGCAAGATAGAGGCAGGAGCCAACACCGGGGAGCTGTTTTTT,CASNRKIEAGANTGELFF
.,TRBV7-6,.,TRBJ1-1,TGTGCCAGCAGCGAATCTGGCGACACTGAAGCTTTCTTT,CASSESGDTEAFF
.,TRBV6-5,.,TRBJ2-3,TGTGCCAGCAGTTACATAATAGGGGCGGATACGCAGTATTTT,CASSYIIGADTQYF
TRBD1,TRBV13,.,TRBJ2-2,TGTGCCAGCAGGAGACAGGGGGGCACCGGGGAGCTGTTTTTT,CASRRQGGTGELFF
.,TRBV3-1/TRBV3-2,.,TRBJ2-1,TGTGCCAGCAGCCAGGGCGGGGACCCCTACAATGAGCAGTTCTTC,CASSQGGDPYNEQFF
.,TRBV5-6,.,TRBJ2-5,TGTGCCAGCAGCTTGAAGCAGGGGCTCGAGTACCAAGAGACCCAGTACTTC,CASSLKQGLEYQETQYF
TRBD1,TRBV30,.,TRBJ2-3,TGTGCCTGGAGCACTATTCAGGGGGCCACAGATACGCAGTATTTT,CAWSTIQGATDTQYF
TRBD1,TRBV29-1,.,TRBJ1-2,TGCAGCGTAGGACAGGGGAACTATGGCTACACCTTC,CSVGQGNYGYTF
.,TRBV6-5,.,TRBJ2-1,TGTGCCAGCAGTACGCGGGATGAGCAGTTCTTC,CASSTRDEQFF
.,TRBV6-5,.,TRBJ1-1,TGTGCCAGCAGTTATAACAGGAGGACTGAAGCTTTCTTT,CASSYNRRTEAFF
.,TRBV7-9,.,TRBJ2-7,TGTGCCAGCAGCTTTAGTGGTGCCGAGCAGTACTTC,CASSFSGAEQYF
.,TRBV18,.,TRBJ1-2,TGTGCCAGCTCAGCATCGCGGGAGTGGGGCTACACCTTC,CASSASREWGYTF
.,TRBV10-3,.,TRBJ1-2,TGTGCCATCAGTGAGTCGAGGACAGTCGGCTATGGCTACACCTTC,CAISESRTVGYGYTF
.,TRBV18,.,TRBJ2-1,TGTGCCAGCTCACCTCTAATGGACAATGAGCAGTTCTTC,CASSPLMDNEQFF
.,TRBV7-2,once,TRBJ1-2,TGTGCCAGCAGCTGGAGAGGGGCAGGGAATGGCTACACCTTC,CASSWRGAGNGYTF
.,TRBV20-1,.,TRBJ2-1,TGCAGTGCTAGTGGCCGGGGGGCTTCATACAATGAGCAGTTCTTC,CSASGRGASYNEQFF
.,TRBV30,.,TRBJ1-1,TGTGCCTGGAGTAGGGACACTGAAGCTTTCTTT,CAWSRDTEAFF
TRBD1,TRBV6-5,.,TRBJ2-7,TGTGCCAGCAGGCGGACAGGGTTCGTCGAGCAGTACTTC,CASRRTGFVEQYF